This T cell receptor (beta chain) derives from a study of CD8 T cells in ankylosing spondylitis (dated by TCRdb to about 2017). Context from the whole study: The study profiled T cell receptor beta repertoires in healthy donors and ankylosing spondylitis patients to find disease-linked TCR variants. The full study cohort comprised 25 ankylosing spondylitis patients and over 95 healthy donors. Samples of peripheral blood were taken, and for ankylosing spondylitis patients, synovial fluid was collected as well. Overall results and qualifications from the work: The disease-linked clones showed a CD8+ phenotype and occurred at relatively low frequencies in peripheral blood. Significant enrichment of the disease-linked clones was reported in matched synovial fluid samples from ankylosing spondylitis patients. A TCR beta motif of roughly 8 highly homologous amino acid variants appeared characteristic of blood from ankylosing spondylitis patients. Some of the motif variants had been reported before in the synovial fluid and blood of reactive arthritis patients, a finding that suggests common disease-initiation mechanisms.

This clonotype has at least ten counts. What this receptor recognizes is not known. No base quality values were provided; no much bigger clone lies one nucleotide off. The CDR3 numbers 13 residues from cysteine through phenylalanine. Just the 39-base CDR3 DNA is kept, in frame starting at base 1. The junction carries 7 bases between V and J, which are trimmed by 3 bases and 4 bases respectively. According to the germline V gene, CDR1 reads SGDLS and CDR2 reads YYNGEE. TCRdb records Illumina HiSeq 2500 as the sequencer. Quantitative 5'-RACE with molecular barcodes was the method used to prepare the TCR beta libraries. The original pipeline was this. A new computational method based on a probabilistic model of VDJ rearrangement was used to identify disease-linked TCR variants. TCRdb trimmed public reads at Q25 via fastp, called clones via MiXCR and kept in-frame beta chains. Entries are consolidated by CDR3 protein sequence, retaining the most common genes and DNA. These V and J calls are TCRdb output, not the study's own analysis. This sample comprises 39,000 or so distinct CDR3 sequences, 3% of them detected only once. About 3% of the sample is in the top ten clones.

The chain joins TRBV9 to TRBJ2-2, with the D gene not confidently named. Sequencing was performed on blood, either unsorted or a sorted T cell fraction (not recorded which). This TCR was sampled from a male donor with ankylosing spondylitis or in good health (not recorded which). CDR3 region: CASSAVFTGELFF. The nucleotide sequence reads TGTGCCAGCAGCGCGGTATTCACCGGGGAGCTGTTTTTT.